This T cell receptor beta chain was captured by sequencing in a study of PD-L1 blockade in urothelial cancer. Study-level background: At 3 weeks (second dose) and 6 weeks after starting treatment, blood was analyzed. Study-wide results and limits: Stronger expansion of tumor-associated clones in blood at 3 weeks distinguished durable-benefit patients.

The CDR3 is 13 amino acids. The V gene's germline CDR1 is MNHNS and CDR2 SASEGT. V was clipped by 7 bases and J by 7 bases; unmatched bases: 7. Time point defined: pretreatment peripheral blood. The table came from immunoSEQ multiplex PCR; TCRdb's copy has only in-frame clones and leaves some out. The table shows about 70,000 clones, with roughly 90% occurring only once. There are a few counts of this clone. Its antigen remains unknown. This rearrangement joins TRBV6-1 to TRBJ1-1, with 9 nucleotides matching TRBD1. The material sequenced was PBMCs, taken around atezolizumab (anti-PD-L1) treatment. This receptor was obtained from a man aged 65-85 years with urothelial cancer. The CDR3 sequence is CASTLDRGFEAFF. Written as DNA, the CDR3 is TGTGCCAGCACTCTTGACAGGGGGTTTGAAGCTTTCTTT.